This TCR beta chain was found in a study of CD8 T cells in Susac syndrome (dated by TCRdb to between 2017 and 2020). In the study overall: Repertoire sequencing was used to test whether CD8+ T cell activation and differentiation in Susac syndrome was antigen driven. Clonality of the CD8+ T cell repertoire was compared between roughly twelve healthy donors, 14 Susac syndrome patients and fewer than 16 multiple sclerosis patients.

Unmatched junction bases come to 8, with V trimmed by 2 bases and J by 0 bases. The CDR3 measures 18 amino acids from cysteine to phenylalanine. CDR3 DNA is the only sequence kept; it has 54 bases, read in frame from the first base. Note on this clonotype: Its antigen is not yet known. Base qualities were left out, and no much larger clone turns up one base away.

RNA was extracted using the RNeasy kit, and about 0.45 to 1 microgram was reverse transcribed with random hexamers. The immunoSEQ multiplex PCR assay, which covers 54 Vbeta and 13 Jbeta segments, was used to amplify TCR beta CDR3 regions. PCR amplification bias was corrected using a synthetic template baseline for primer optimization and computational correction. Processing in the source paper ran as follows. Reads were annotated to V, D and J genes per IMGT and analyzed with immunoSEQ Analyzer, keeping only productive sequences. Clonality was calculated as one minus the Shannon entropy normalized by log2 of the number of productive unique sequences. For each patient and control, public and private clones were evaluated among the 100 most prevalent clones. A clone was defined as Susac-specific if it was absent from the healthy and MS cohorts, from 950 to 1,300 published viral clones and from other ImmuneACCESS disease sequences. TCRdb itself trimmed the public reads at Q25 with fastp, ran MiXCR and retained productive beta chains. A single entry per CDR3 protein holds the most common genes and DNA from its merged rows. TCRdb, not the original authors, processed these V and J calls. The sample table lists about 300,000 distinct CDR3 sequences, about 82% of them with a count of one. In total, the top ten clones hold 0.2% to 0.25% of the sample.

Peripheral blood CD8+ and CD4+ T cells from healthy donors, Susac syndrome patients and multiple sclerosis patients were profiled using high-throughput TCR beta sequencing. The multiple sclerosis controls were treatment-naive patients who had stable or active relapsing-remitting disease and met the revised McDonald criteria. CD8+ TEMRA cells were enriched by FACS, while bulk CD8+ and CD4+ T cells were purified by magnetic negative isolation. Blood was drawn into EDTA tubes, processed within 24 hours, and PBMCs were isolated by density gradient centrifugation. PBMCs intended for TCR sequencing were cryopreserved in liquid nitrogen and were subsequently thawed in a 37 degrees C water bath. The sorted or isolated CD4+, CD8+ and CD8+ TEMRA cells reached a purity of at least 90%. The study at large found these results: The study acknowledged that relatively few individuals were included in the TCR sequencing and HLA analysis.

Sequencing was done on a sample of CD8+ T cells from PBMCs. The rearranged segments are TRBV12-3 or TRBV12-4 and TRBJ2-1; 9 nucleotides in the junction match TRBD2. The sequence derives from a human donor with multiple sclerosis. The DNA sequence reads TGTGCCAGCAGTTTACTGGCGGGAGGGCCGAGCTCCTACAATGAGCAGTTCTTC. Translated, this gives CASSLLAGGPSSYNEQFF.